This is a list of T cell receptor beta chains from one sample in a study of cytomegalovirus exposure and HLA in healthy donors. The repertoire was sequenced with immunoSEQ multiplex PCR; TCRdb's copy has only in-frame clones and lacks some. Found here are 140,000 to 150,000 clones, roughly three fifths of them singletons; the top ten hold approximately 6.5%. Sequencing was done on a sample of PBMCs. The receptors here all came from a woman aged 60-75 years in good health and CMV-seronegative. Both conserved end residues are trimmed from each CDR3. Clone size is given for some rows only: seen once, a few or many times, or a class if the clone is expanded.

size,V,J,CDR3
NA,TRBV7-9,TRBJ1-1,ASSLATGANTEAF
NA,TRBV10-3,TRBJ1-1,AISELERTEAF
NA,TRBV6-4,TRBJ1-1,ASPLGRPSRMNTEAF
once,TRBV28,TRBJ2-3,ASSLGAGGGTQY
once,TRBV6-1,TRBJ2-5,ASSERGSTVGETQY
NA,TRBV7-2,TRBJ2-7,ASSLGAGDEQY
few,TRBV11-2,TRBJ1-6,ASTSAGVGSPLH
NA,TRBV9,TRBJ2-1,ASSETLAGFVF
NA,TRBV13,TRBJ1-2,ASVRGGLGYGYT
NA,TRBV10-3,NA,AISEFLSVVRNYEQY
NA,TRBV19,TRBJ1-3,ASNRGSGNTIY
NA,TRBV18,TRBJ2-1,ASSQPGLAGSYNEQF
NA,TRBV5-1,TRBJ2-7,ASSLGTGGSYEQY
NA,TRBV10-3,TRBJ2-2,AIRTSGNTGELF
NA,TRBV7-2,TRBJ2-1,ASSLGGGRGSYNEQF
NA,TRBV5-4,TRBJ1-4,ASSLAGGTNEKLF
few,TRBV7-3,TRBJ2-2,ASSLTLGGAGGELF
NA,TRBV11-1,TRBJ2-5,ASSFSGGAQETQY
NA,TRBV19,TRBJ2-1,ASKIRAGVYNEQF
NA,TRBV7-2,TRBJ2-1,ASSSEGLAGGVQF
NA,TRBV10-3,TRBJ2-3,AISEHGPGTSGSGVTQY
NA,TRBV11-2,TRBJ1-1,ASSATGGPFEAF
NA,TRBV11-2,TRBJ1-1,ASSQGGRDEAF
few,TRBV6-1,TRBJ2-3,ASSGPSGRASYTQY
few,TRBV6-1,TRBJ2-5,ASSERGSQETQY
NA,TRBV7-9,TRBJ1-4,ASSPGQGWTEKLF
NA,TRBV28,TRBJ1-3,ASSSTGGISGNTIY
NA,TRBV7-9,TRBJ2-5,ASSLGRTGDETQY
few,TRBV6-5,TRBJ1-1,ASSYSPTGSGTEAF
NA,TRBV19,TRBJ2-2,ASSIRTGGTGELF
NA,TRBV28,TRBJ2-7,ASSPPRREMYEQY
few,TRBV6-1,TRBJ1-1,ASSHGTGETEAF
NA,TRBV5-1,TRBJ2-2,ASWRSFNTGELF
few,TRBV7-2,TRBJ2-5,ASSLKETQY
NA,TRBV15,TRBJ2-2,ATSRDRTGELF
NA,TRBV19,TRBJ2-5,ASKVSGRQETQY
NA,TRBV7-9,TRBJ2-1,ASSHSGFDNEQF
NA,TRBV29-1,TRBJ2-3,SVDASARGTDTQY
NA,TRBV21-1,TRBJ2-1,ASSKGAAGEF
NA,TRBV2,TRBJ1-5,ASSQGPNQAQH